This T cell receptor beta chain was recorded in a study of T cell responses to AZD1222 COVID-19 vaccine. CDR1 and CDR2 from the germline V gene are SGHTA and FQGTGA. V dropped 1 base and J dropped 1 base, with 7 bases sitting between them. This CDR3 has 14 residues. The protocol was immunoSEQ multiplex PCR, while the TCRdb copy is restricted to in-frame clones and leaves out a portion. The repertoire holds 95,000 to 150,000 clones, with 80% to 90% as singletons. V is TRBV7-3 and J is TRBJ1-1; no clear D gene. The sample in question was peripheral blood, obtained on day 0 of MenACWY control vaccination. This receptor was obtained from an adult in good health. CDR3 loop: CASSLNSQNTEAFF. The CDR3 DNA is TGTGCCAGCAGCTTAAACAGCCAGAACACTGAAGCTTTCTTT.